Presented here are 13 T cell receptor beta chains from one specimen sequenced in a study of blood T cell repertoires in COVID-19. The data were produced by immunoSEQ multiplex PCR, yet TCRdb's version contains in-frame clones alone and is incomplete. The table includes some 250,000 clones, roughly 86% detected once. The sample comprised peripheral blood. The receptors come from a woman aged 30 to 39 who had recovered from COVID-19.

V and J are TRBV6-5 and TRBJ1-3; 8 bases agree with TRBD1. CDR3 length: 14 residues. Germline V gene lookup returns CDR1 MNHEY and CDR2 SVGAGI. V shed 4 bases and J 8 bases; nucleotides not matched to a gene: 7. The CDR3 reads CASSLQGGRDTIYF. The CDR3 DNA sequence: TGTGCCAGCAGTTTACAGGGGGGACGAGACACCATATATTTT.

This rearrangement joins TRBV30 to TRBJ1-1, with a tentative D call TRBD1 (5 bases). CDR1 is GTSNPN and CDR2 is SVGIG in the germline V gene (reference sequence). V lost 0 bases, J lost 0 bases, and 14 bases lay in between. The CDR3 consists of 16 residues. CDR3 coding DNA: TGTGCCTGGAGTGTACAAGGGGTTCTTCTGAACACTGAAGCTTTCTTT. Its translation is CAWSVQGVLLNTEAFF.

The gene calls are TRBV29-1 and TRBJ1-4; 7 bases align to TRBD1. The ends lost 0 bases at V and 7 bases at J; junction bases unmatched: 5. The CDR3 runs to 14 residues. Germline V gene sequence: CDR1 SQVTM, CDR2 ANQGSEA. The CDR3 DNA is TGCAGCGTTGAAGAAAGAGGGGGCCGTGAAAAACTGTTTTTT. The encoded protein is CSVEERGGREKLFF. The full variable domain, its missing parts supplied by reference TRBV29-1 and TRBJ1-4, is SAVISQKPSRDICQRGTSLTIQCQVDSQVTMMFWYRQQPGQSLTLIATANQGSEATYESGFVIDKFPISRPNLTFSTLTVSNMSPEDSSIYLCSVEERGGREKLFFGSGTQLSVL.

The V and J genes are TRBV27 and TRBJ2-5; TRBD2 matches 8 bases. The CDR3 totals 14 residues. Germline V gives CDR1 MNHEY, CDR2 SMNVEV (reference sequence). The CDR3 here is CGSGERGREETQYF. The CDR3 DNA is TGTGGATCAGGGGAGCGGGGGAGGGAAGAGACCCAGTACTTC.

The gene calls are TRBV7-9 and TRBJ2-1, with 7 positions matching TRBD1. After removal of 6 bases from V and 3 bases from J, the junction contained 5 bases not matched to a gene. The CDR3 is 14 residues long. Germline values: CDR1 SEHNR, CDR2 FQNEAQ (reference sequence). CDR3 in amino acids: CASRPRDSYNEQFF. The CDR3 region has the DNA TGTGCCAGCAGACCCCGGGACAGCTACAATGAGCAGTTCTTC.

The V call is TRBV28, the J call TRBJ1-3, with no clear D. The CDR3 sequence is 14 residues long. V gave up 2 bases and J gave up 2 bases, with 7 bases separating them. CDR1 is MDHEN, CDR2 SYDVKM, per germline. DNA for the CDR3: TGTGCCAGCAGTTTAGGAGGGACTGGAAACACCATATATTTT. It is translated as CASSLGGTGNTIYF. The full variable domain, in which reference TRBV28 and TRBJ1-3 provide the parts outside the CDR3, is DVKVTQSSRYLVKRTGEKVFLECVQDMDHENMFWYRQDPGLGLRLIYFSYDVKMKEKGDIPEGYSVSREKKERFSLILESASTNQTSMYLCASSLGGTGNTIYFGEGSWLTVV.

Points on this clone: Other DNA sequences from this sample encode an identical CDR3 as well. The chain recombines TRBV3-1 (or the pseudogene TRBV3-2) with TRBJ2-5; possible D gene TRBD1, 5 bases. With 3 bases removed from V and 5 bases from J, the gap between germline ends came to 7 bases. Germline V CDR1 and CDR2: LGHDT, YNNKEL (reference sequence). The CDR3 has 12 residues. Here the CDR3 reads CASSQDKETQYF. The CDR3 bases are TGTGCCAGCAGCCAGGACAAGGAGACCCAGTACTTC.

CDR3 bases: TGTGCCAGCAGCTTGGGGCAGGGGGCATACTATGGCTACACCTTC. Translation: CASSLGQGAYYGYTF. V usage is TRBV7-9 and J usage is TRBJ1-2, with 8 bases lining up with TRBD1. J was trimmed by 3 bases and V by 3 bases; bases with no gene match: 6. This CDR3 spans 15 amino acids. Per germline, CDR1 SEHNR and CDR2 FQNEAQ (reference sequence).

The rearrangement uses TRBV7-9 and TRBJ1-3; TRBD1 aligns across 10 bases. V was pared by 5 bases and J by 3 bases, with 4 bases of the junction left unmatched. This CDR3 is built from 15 residues. CDR1 and CDR2 (germline): SEHNR, FQNEAQ (reference sequence). CDR3 amino acids: CASSPTGGGGNTIYF. The CDR3 nucleotides are TGTGCCAGCAGCCCGACAGGGGGCGGTGGAAACACCATATATTTT. The whole variable domain, remainder taken from reference TRBV7-9 and TRBJ1-3, is DTGVSQNPRHKITKRGQNVTFRCDPISEHNRLYWYRQTLGQGPEFLTYFQNEAQLEKSRLLSDRFSAERPKGSFSTLEIQRTEQGDSAMYLCASSPTGGGGNTIYFGEGSWLTVV.

The rearrangement joins TRBV7-2 to TRBJ2-2; weak D call: TRBD1 (6 bases). CDR3 length: 18 amino acids. The germline gives CDR1 SGHTA, CDR2 FQGNSA. The V gene lost 1 base and the J gene lost 5 bases, with 20 bases spanning the gap. Here the CDR3 reads CASSLGTSGALVTGELFF. CDR3 coding DNA: TGTGCCAGCAGCTTAGGCACTTCAGGGGCCCTAGTAACCGGGGAGCTGTTTTTT.

The genes are TRBV18 and TRBJ2-3; the match to TRBD2 covers 13 bases. CDR1 KGHSH and CDR2 LQKENI come from the germline V gene. V lost 0 bases and J lost 2; bases outside the gene matches: 2. This CDR3 has 17 amino acids. The chain's CDR3 is CASSPPTSGGLTDTQYF. CDR3 in DNA: TGTGCCAGCTCACCACCGACTAGCGGGGGGCTCACAGATACGCAGTATTTT.

This rearrangement joins TRBV6-5 to TRBJ1-2; TRBD1 might be the D (5 bases). This CDR3 is 14 amino acids long. V dropped 2 bases and J dropped 0 bases, with 7 bases sitting between them. CDR1 is MNHEY and CDR2 is SVGAGI in the germline V gene. The CDR3 here is CASSYRGPNYGYTF. The DNA of the CDR3 is TGTGCCAGCAGTTACAGGGGCCCTAACTATGGCTACACCTTC.

The CDR3 DNA follows: TGTGCCAGCAGCGTAGATGCGACAGGGACCTACAATGAGCAGTTCTTC. Amino acids: CASSVDATGTYNEQFF. V gene TRBV9 combines with J gene TRBJ2-1, with 7 bases that match TRBD1. Germline CDR1 reads SGDLS; CDR2 reads YYNGEE. The CDR3 covers 16 residues. V dropped 0 bases and J dropped 2; count of bases not matched to a gene: 5.